The next 23 T cell receptor beta chains were all read from a single sample in a study of blood T cell repertoires in COVID-19. Here immunoSEQ multiplex PCR was the method, and the copy in TCRdb shows in-frame clones only, minus some. Altogether hundreds of thousands of clones are present, approximately 90% being singletons, with the ten largest covering about 4.6%. Sequences were obtained from peripheral blood. Receptors were obtained from a man in his forties or fifties with acute or convalescent COVID-19.

The CDR3: CASSLKNTGELFF. Written as DNA, the CDR3 is TGTGCCAGCAGTCTTAAGAACACCGGGGAGCTGTTTTTT. The chain is built from TRBV5-4 and TRBJ2-2; D is unclear. Trimming pared 5 bases from V and 1 base from J, leaving 6 bases between. This CDR3 has 13 residues. Germline V gene sequence: CDR1 SGHNT, CDR2 YYREEE (reference sequence).

V is TRBV18 and J is TRBJ1-2; 10 nucleotides line up with TRBD1. V shed 0 bases and J 2 bases; nucleotides not matched to a gene: 0. The CDR3 extends over 15 amino acids. CDR1 is KGHSH, CDR2 LQKENI, per germline. The CDR3 bases are TGTGCCAGCTCACCACCGGGACAGGGGAACTATGGCTACACCTTC. Its protein product is CASSPPGQGNYGYTF.

The chain joins TRBV7-8 to TRBJ1-1; 10 nucleotides line up with TRBD1. Germline assignment: CDR1 SGHVS and CDR2 FQNEAQ. V shed 1 base and J 5 bases; nucleotides not matched to a gene: 4. CDR3 length: 15 residues. The CDR3 nucleotides are TGTGCCAGCAGCTTAGGACAGGGGGCGCATACTGAAGCTTTCTTT. As protein: CASSLGQGAHTEAFF.

V is TRBV30 and J is TRBJ1-3; D is possibly TRBD1 (5 bases). This CDR3 comprises 15 residues. Germline V gene data show CDR1 as GTSNPN and CDR2 as SVGIG (reference sequence). Between the trimmed V and J ends, which lost 1 base and 2 bases, there was a span of 12 bases. CDR3 in DNA: TGTGCCTGGAGTGACAGGAGGGGTCCTGGAAACACCATATATTTT. Its protein product is CAWSDRRGPGNTIYF.

This chain connects TRBV2 to TRBJ1-2, with a possible D match to TRBD1 (6 bases). V was trimmed by 7 bases and J by 4 bases, leaving 13 bases between them. Looked up from germline, CDR1 is SNHLY and CDR2 is FYNNEI. This CDR3 contains 13 residues. CDR3 DNA: TGTGCCAGCACCGGGAGGGGGGGCTATGGCTACACCTTC. As protein: CASTGRGGYGYTF.

The chain combines TRBV11-2 with TRBJ2-7; D is possibly TRBD2 (5 bases). Germline assignment: CDR1 SGHAT and CDR2 FQNNGV. V lost 5 bases, J lost 2 bases, and 13 bases lay in between. This CDR3 contains 14 residues. This CDR3 reads CASSPTGYPYEQYF. The DNA of the CDR3 is TGTGCCAGCAGCCCGACGGGGTATCCCTACGAGCAGTACTTC. The complete variable domain, with remaining parts taken from reference TRBV11-2 and TRBJ2-7, reads EAGVAQSPRYKIIEKRQSVAFWCNPISGHATLYWYQQILGQGPKLLIQFQNNGVVDDSQLPKDRFSAERLKGVDSTLKIQPAKLEDSAVYLCASSPTGYPYEQYFGPGTRLTVT.

The chain carries TRBV6-1 and TRBJ1-2; no definite D call. Trimming removed 3 bases from V and 7 bases from J, with 9 bases in between. This CDR3 contains 12 residues. Germline lookup yields CDR1 MNHNS and CDR2 SASEGT. The CDR3 here is CASSDRFGGYTF. CDR3 DNA sequence: TGTGCCAGCAGTGACAGGTTTGGTGGCTACACCTTC.

For this clone: One end of the junction is discordant with germline, which a read error may explain. CDR3: CASTLGDRGRDNYGYTF. CDR3 DNA sequence: TGTGCCAGCACCTTGGGGGACAGGGGGCGAGATAACTATGGCTACACCTTC. V usage is TRBV5-5 and J usage is TRBJ1-2; 12 bases fit TRBD1. This CDR3 is built from 17 residues. From germline, CDR1 is SGHKS and CDR2 YYEKEE (reference sequence).

This clone was seen a single time. The chain employs TRBV19 and TRBJ2-2, with D possibly TRBD1 on 6 matching bases. Germline CDR1 reads LNHDA; CDR2 reads SQIVND (reference sequence). The V end was cut by 5 bases, the J end by 4 bases, with 11 bases between. The CDR3 has 14 residues. The CDR3 coding sequence is TGTGCCAGTAGTCACAGGGAGAGCACCGGGGAGCTGTTTTTT. Translated, it gives CASSHRESTGELFF.

V usage is TRBV5-4 and J usage is TRBJ1-1; perhaps TRBD1 as D (5 bases). CDR3 length: 15 residues. The germline V gene encodes CDR1 SGHNT and CDR2 YYREEE (reference sequence). With 4 bases removed from V and 0 bases from J, the gap between germline ends came to 13 bases. CDR3 in amino acids: CASSGTGTVNTEAFF. CDR3 nucleotides: TGTGCCAGCAGCGGAACTGGGACTGTGAACACTGAAGCTTTCTTT. Using reference TRBV5-4 and TRBJ1-1 for the parts outside the CDR3, the full variable domain is ETGVTQSPTHLIKTRGQQVTLRCSSQSGHNTVSWYQQALGQGPQFIFQYYREEENGRGNFPPRFSGLQFPNYSSELNVNALELDDSALYLCASSGTGTVNTEAFFGQGTRLTVV.

V and J are TRBV19 and TRBJ1-1, with 9 bases identical to TRBD1. From germline, CDR1 is LNHDA and CDR2 SQIVND (reference sequence). This CDR3 is 15 amino acids long. Trimming removed 5 bases from V and 6 bases from J; junction bases left unmatched: 10. The CDR3 loop reads CASSFSKQGAAEAFF. DNA for the CDR3: TGTGCCAGTAGTTTTTCAAAACAGGGGGCGGCTGAAGCTTTCTTT. The complete variable domain, with remaining parts taken from reference TRBV19 and TRBJ1-1, reads DGGITQSPKYLFRKEGQNVTLSCEQNLNHDAMYWYRQDPGQGLRLIYYSQIVNDFQKGDIAEGYSVSREKKESFPLTVTSAQKNPTAFYLCASSFSKQGAAEAFFGQGTRLTVV.

CDR3: CASSPKGREGTDTQYF. CDR3 nucleotides: TGTGCCAGCAGCCCCAAGGGCCGGGAGGGAACAGATACGCAGTATTTT. The V and J genes are TRBV5-4 and TRBJ2-3, with 8 bases fitting TRBD2. The ends lost 4 bases at V and 3 bases at J; junction bases unmatched: 10. Germline values: CDR1 SGHNT, CDR2 YYREEE (reference sequence). This CDR3 region has 16 residues.

The rearrangement joins TRBV7-2 to TRBJ2-4; D gene ambiguous. The V gene lost 5 bases and the J gene lost 2 bases, with 10 bases spanning the gap. CDR3 length: 14 residues. Germline CDR1 and CDR2: SGHTA and FQGNSA. Written as DNA, the CDR3 is TGTGCCAGCAGCCTTCCTTGGCCCAAAAACATTCAGTACTTC. Translated, it gives CASSLPWPKNIQYF.

V usage is TRBV14 and J usage is TRBJ1-2; D not resolved. Trimming removed 2 bases from V and 4 bases from J, with 8 bases in between. CDR3 length: 13 amino acids. Germline V gene sequence: CDR1 SGHDN, CDR2 FVKESK. The CDR3 DNA reads TGTGCCAGCAGCCAAAGAGGCCTCTATGGCTACACCTTC. This gives the protein CASSQRGLYGYTF.

The chain couples TRBV5-1 to TRBJ2-5; 11 bases agree with TRBD2. Trimming cost V 1 base and J 4 bases; bases outside gene matches: 0. Per germline, CDR1 SGHRS and CDR2 YFSETQ. CDR3 length: 14 residues. The CDR3 DNA reads TGCGCCAGCAGCTTGACTAGCGGGGGAGAGACCCAGTACTTC. Its protein product is CASSLTSGGETQYF.

The chain joins TRBV15 to TRBJ2-2, with a weak D call TRBD1 (5 bases). Germline assignment: CDR1 LNHNV and CDR2 YYDKDF (reference sequence). CDR3 size: 15 residues. The germline V and J ends were trimmed by 0 bases and 1 base, with 6 bases remaining between them. CDR3 coding DNA: TGTGCCACCAGCAGAGATAGGGGGAACACCGGGGAGCTGTTTTTT. Translating it yields CATSRDRGNTGELFF.

The CDR3 region is CASSEPTEYSGNTIYF. The CDR3, as DNA: TGTGCCAGCAGTGAGCCGACAGAATACTCTGGAAACACCATATATTTT. The rearrangement uses TRBV25-1 and TRBJ1-3; tentative D call: TRBD1 (5 bases). The length of the CDR3 is 16 residues. The V gene lost 3 bases and the J gene lost 0 bases, with 12 bases spanning the gap. Germline lookup yields CDR1 MGHDK and CDR2 SYGVNS.

This rearrangement joins TRBV7-9 to TRBJ2-3; tentative D call: TRBD2 (5 bases). Trimming took off 5 bases at V and 6 bases at J, with 9 bases between the two ends. CDR1 is SEHNR, CDR2 FQNEAQ, per germline (reference sequence). The CDR3 extends over 12 amino acids. The CDR3 coding sequence is TGTGCCAGCAGCCCTAAGCGGGATACGCAGTATTTT. This sequence encodes CASSPKRDTQYF.

V is TRBV5-4 and J is TRBJ2-1, with 9 bases aligning to TRBD2. The CDR3 length is 15 residues. With 7 bases clipped from V and 3 bases from J, the junction kept 8 bases outside the gene matches. The germline CDR1 and CDR2 sequences are SGHNT and YYREEE (reference sequence). The CDR3 DNA sequence: TGTGCCAGCTTCCCTGGAGCGGGGGGCTACAATGAGCAGTTCTTC. It specifies CASFPGAGGYNEQFF. The full variable domain, with the rest looked up from reference TRBV5-4 and TRBJ2-1, is ETGVTQSPTHLIKTRGQQVTLRCSSQSGHNTVSWYQQALGQGPQFIFQYYREEENGRGNFPPRFSGLQFPNYSSELNVNALELDDSALYLCASFPGAGGYNEQFFGPGTRLTVL.

J is TRBJ1-1 and V is TRBV20-1, with unresolved D. CDR1 DFQATT and CDR2 SNEGSKA come from the germline V gene (reference sequence). V was shortened by 8 bases and J by 2 bases, with 9 bases between the two germline ends. The CDR3 is 11 amino acids. The CDR3 region has the DNA TGCAGTATAAATAGAAACACTGAAGCTTTCTTT. Translated: CSINRNTEAFF.

This sequence joins TRBV25-1 and TRBJ1-1, with a weak D call TRBD1 (5 bases). The germline V gene has CDR1 MGHDK and CDR2 SYGVNS. Trimming removed 5 bases at V and 7 bases at J, with 14 bases between. The CDR3 consists of 13 residues. The CDR3 DNA sequence: TGTGCCAGCAGTCCCTACGGGGGAAATGAAGCTTTCTTT. Its protein product is CASSPYGGNEAFF.

The chain couples TRBV10-2 to TRBJ2-2; tentatively, D is TRBD2 (6 bases). This CDR3 is built from 15 residues. Trimming removed 7 bases from V and 3 bases from J, with 15 bases in between. Germline V CDR1 and CDR2: WSHSY, SAAADI. The CDR3 region has the DNA TGCGCCAGCAACGATGGGGACTTGTACACCGGGGAGCTGTTTTTT. It yields the protein CASNDGDLYTGELFF.

This chain uses TRBV5-6 with TRBJ2-2; TRBD1 aligns across 8 bases. Trimming at V came to 2 bases and at J to 4 bases, leaving 1 base not matched to a gene. Germline V gene data show CDR1 as SGHDT and CDR2 as YYEEEE. The CDR3 covers 14 residues. The CDR3 is CASSLGQGTGELFF. The DNA for the CDR3 is TGTGCCAGCAGCTTAGGACAGGGCACCGGGGAGCTGTTTTTT.